This T cell receptor (beta chain) is drawn from a study of blood T cell repertoires in COVID-19. The CDR3 has 15 residues. The V gene end was trimmed by 4 bases and the J gene end by 0 bases; junction bases not matched to a gene: 6. Germline values: CDR1 SGDLS, CDR2 YYNGEE. Sequencing used immunoSEQ multiplex PCR; TCRdb keeps in-frame clones, though not all of them. The table shows more than 100,000 clones, with approximately 84% occurring only once. This clone was observed a single time. Sample: peripheral blood. This sequence joins TRBV9 and TRBJ2-7; 8 bases fit TRBD1. This TCR derives from a woman over 75 with acute or convalescent COVID-19. The CDR3 loop is CASSPGTGSSYEQYF. DNA of the CDR3: TGTGCCAGCAGCCCAGGGACAGGCAGCTCCTACGAGCAGTACTTC.